Following are 8 T cell receptor beta chains from one sample sequenced in a study of post-analysis software for immune sequencing data. Regarding the study as a whole: Several TRBV segments were more frequent in patients than controls; TRBV5-6, TRBV5-1 and TRBV20-1 belonged to this group.

Their specific antigens are unknown. Tagging with unique molecular identifiers was a feature of the TCR beta cDNA libraries. TCRdb passed the PCR reads through MiXCR, listing each CDR3 protein once. The sample includes about 820,000 distinct CDR3 sequences, about 50% of them seen just once. The sample comprised blood. The receptor source for this set is a girl between 5 and 17 years old with multiple sclerosis.

The chain combines TRBV2 with TRBJ2-7; 7 bases line up with TRBD1. There are 14 residues in the CDR3. V trimming: 7 bases; J trimming: 12 bases; junction bases outside the gene matches: 18. Looked up from germline, CDR1 is SNHLY and CDR2 is FYNNEI. CDR3 sequence reads: CASKGDRQLPEAYF. The CDR3 coding sequence is TGTGCCAGCAAGGGGGACAGACAACTTCCCGAAGCGTACTTC.

This clonotype was counted between two and nine times. This chain joins TRBV10-3 and TRBJ2-7, with 9 bases identical to TRBD1. CDR1 ENHRY and CDR2 SYGVKD come from the germline V gene. This CDR3 contains 14 residues. The V segment lost 9 bases and the J segment 5 bases; nucleotides outside the gene matches: 11. The CDR3 spells CAMSRDRDLNEQYF. The CDR3 nucleotides read TGTGCCATGTCCCGGGACAGGGATTTGAACGAGCAGTACTTC.

The V call is TRBV24-1, the J call TRBJ2-1; D is unresolved. This CDR3 comprises 15 residues. Trimming shortened V by 6 bases and J by 2 bases, and 13 bases separated the two germline ends. Per the germline V gene, CDR1 is KGHDR and CDR2 is SFDVKD. CDR3 sequence reads: CATSSTGPTYNEQFF. The CDR3 DNA is TGTGCCACCAGTTCCACCGGGCCCACCTACAATGAGCAGTTCTTC.

The chain carries TRBV3-1 and TRBJ1-1; a possible D gene is TRBD1 (6 bases). Trimming removed 4 bases from V and 5 bases from J, with 14 bases in between. This CDR3 is built from 14 residues. Germline loops: CDR1 LGHDT, CDR2 YNNKEL (reference sequence). The CDR3 nucleotides read TGTGCCAGCAGCCCCAGGGGAGGGGTTACTGAAGCTTTCTTT. Translation gives CASSPRGGVTEAFF.

There are a few counts of this clonotype. The chain recombines TRBV5-5 with TRBJ2-1, with D possibly TRBD2 on 5 matching bases. The CDR3 is 16 amino acids. Trimming cost V 0 bases and J 8 bases, with 18 bases left between them. In germline, CDR1 is SGHKS, CDR2 YYEKEE (reference sequence). CDR3: CASSLEAARSLDEQFF. The CDR3 DNA follows: TGTGCCAGCAGCTTGGAAGCGGCCCGGTCTCTTGATGAGCAGTTCTTC.

CDR3 loop: CASSFIAGGLIPADTQYF. Here the CDR3 DNA reads TGTGCCAGCAGCTTTATAGCGGGGGGGCTCATACCCGCAGATACGCAGTATTTT. The genes are TRBV7-8 and TRBJ2-3; 11 positions agree with TRBD2. This CDR3 is 18 amino acids long. V was clipped by 3 bases and J by 4 bases; unmatched bases: 12. The germline V gene encodes CDR1 SGHVS and CDR2 FQNEAQ.

This clonotype has only a few counts. The chain has TRBV6-6 and TRBJ1-6; weak D call: TRBD1 (6 bases). CDR1 is MNHNY and CDR2 is SVGAGI in the germline V gene (reference sequence). Between the trimmed V and J ends, which lost 6 bases and 7 bases, there was a span of 13 bases. The CDR3 is made up of 14 amino acids. This CDR3 is CASRPQGTNSPLHF. The DNA of the CDR3 is TGTGCCAGCAGGCCACAGGGAACGAATTCACCCCTCCACTTT.

The V gene is TRBV2, the J gene TRBJ1-2, with D possibly matching TRBD1 (5 bases). With 6 bases removed from V and 0 bases from J, the gap between germline ends came to 17 bases. The germline V gene encodes CDR1 SNHLY and CDR2 FYNNEI. The CDR3 sequence is 16 residues long. CDR3 bases: TGTGCCAGCAGCCTTCCTGGACAAGCTTCTAACTATGGCTACACCTTC. Encoded protein: CASSLPGQASNYGYTF. Supplemented by reference TRBV2 and TRBJ1-2, the full variable domain reads EPEVTQTPSHQVTQMGQEVILRCVPISNHLYFYWYRQILGQKVEFLVSFYNNEISEKSEIFDDQFSVERPDGSNFTLKIRSTKLEDSAMYFCASSLPGQASNYGYTFGSGTRLTVV.